This TCR beta chain stems from a study of cytomegalovirus exposure and HLA in healthy donors. Germline CDR1 is MNHEY and CDR2 is SMNVEV (reference sequence). V was trimmed by 5 bases and J by 5 bases, leaving 9 bases between them. The CDR3 is made up of 13 amino acids. Both 60 Vbeta primers and 13 Jbeta primers went into the PCR. Clones were sequenced by immunoSEQ multiplex PCR, and TCRdb holds only the in-frame ones, with some missing. The sample lists around 190,000 clones, over 70% occurring once. Sequenced: PBMCs. This chain uses TRBV27 with TRBJ2-2; D is unclear. This TCR was sampled from a woman aged 18-29 years in good health and CMV-seronegative. CDR3: CASSPLVTGELFF. CDR3 in DNA: TGTGCCAGCAGTCCCCTAGTAACCGGGGAGCTGTTTTTT.